The present TCR beta chain was sequenced within a study of T cell clonotyping in hematopoietic cell transplantation. This clone has just one count. The repertoire was sequenced with immunoSEQ multiplex PCR; TCRdb's copy has only in-frame clones and lacks some. The sample consists of about 9,400 clones, about 80% of them appearing once. CDR3 length equals 15 residues. The V gene's germline CDR1 is SGHVS and CDR2 FQNEAQ. The V end was cut by 8 bases, the J end by 7 bases, with 23 bases between. The sample was PBMCs, taken 180 days after allogeneic stem cell transplant. This sequence originates from a male patient aged 35-50 years who had an allogeneic stem cell transplant from a related donor, so the T cells may come from the graft donor. Some clones in this sample may be carry-over from other donors' samples. The genes are TRBV7-8 and TRBJ1-2; D is possibly TRBD1 (6 bases). The CDR3 loop reads CASGLSQGRVGGYTF. In DNA, the CDR3 is TGTGCCAGCGGGCTATCTCAGGGGCGGGTCGGTGGCTACACCTTC. Drawing the rest from reference TRBV7-8 and TRBJ1-2, the complete variable domain is GAGVSQSPRYKVAKRGQDVALRCDPISGHVSLFWYQQALGQGPEFLTYFQNEAQLDKSGLPSDRFFAERPEGSVSTLKIQRTQQEDSAVYLCASGLSQGRVGGYTFGSGTRLTVV.